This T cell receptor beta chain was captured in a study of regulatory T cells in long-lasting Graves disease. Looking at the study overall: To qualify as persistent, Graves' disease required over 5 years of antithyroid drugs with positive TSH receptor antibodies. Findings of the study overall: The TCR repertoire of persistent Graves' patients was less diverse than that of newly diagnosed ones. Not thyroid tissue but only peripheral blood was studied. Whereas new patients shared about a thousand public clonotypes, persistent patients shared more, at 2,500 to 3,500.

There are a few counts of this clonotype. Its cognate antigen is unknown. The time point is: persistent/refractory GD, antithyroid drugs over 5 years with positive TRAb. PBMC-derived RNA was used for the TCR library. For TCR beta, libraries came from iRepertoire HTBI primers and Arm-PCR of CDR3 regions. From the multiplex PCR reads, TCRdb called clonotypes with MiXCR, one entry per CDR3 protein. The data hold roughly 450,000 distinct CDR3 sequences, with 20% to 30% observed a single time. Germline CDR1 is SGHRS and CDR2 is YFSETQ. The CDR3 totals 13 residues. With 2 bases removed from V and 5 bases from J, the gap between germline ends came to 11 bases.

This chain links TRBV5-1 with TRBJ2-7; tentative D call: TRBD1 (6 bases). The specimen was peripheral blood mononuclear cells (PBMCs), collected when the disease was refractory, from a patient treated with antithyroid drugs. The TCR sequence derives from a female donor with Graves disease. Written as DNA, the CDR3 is TGCGCCAGCAGCTTTACACAGGGAAACGAGCAGTACTTC. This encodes CASSFTQGNEQYF.